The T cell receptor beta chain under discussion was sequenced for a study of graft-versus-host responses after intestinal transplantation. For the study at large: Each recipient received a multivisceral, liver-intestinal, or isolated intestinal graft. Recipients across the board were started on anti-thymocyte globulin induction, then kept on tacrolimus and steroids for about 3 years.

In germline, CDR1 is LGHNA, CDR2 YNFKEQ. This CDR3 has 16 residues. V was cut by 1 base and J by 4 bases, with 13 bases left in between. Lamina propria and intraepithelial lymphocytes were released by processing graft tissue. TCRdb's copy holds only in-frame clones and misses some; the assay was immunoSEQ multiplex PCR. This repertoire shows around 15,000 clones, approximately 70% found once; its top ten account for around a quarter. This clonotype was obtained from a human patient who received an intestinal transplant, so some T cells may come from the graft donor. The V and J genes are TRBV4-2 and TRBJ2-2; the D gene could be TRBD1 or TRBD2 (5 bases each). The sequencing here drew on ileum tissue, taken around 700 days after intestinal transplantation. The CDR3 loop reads CASSQVSLGVTGELFF. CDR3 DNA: TGTGCCAGCAGCCAAGTCAGCCTGGGGGTCACCGGGGAGCTGTTTTTT.